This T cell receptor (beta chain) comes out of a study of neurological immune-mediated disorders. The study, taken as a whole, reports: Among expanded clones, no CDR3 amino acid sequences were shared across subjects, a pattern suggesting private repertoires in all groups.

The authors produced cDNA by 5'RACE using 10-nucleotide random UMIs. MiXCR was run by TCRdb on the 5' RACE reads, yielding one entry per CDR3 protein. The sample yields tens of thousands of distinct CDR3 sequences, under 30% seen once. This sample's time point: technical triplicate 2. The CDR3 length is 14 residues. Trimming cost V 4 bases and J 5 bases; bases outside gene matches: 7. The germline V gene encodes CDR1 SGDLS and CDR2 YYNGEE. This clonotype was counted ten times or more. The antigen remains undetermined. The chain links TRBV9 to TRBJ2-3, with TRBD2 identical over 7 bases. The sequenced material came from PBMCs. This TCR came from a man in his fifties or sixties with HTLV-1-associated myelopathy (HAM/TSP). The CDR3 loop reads CASSPRVAGDTQYF. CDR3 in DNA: TGTGCCAGCAGCCCGAGGGTAGCGGGAGATACGCAGTATTTT.